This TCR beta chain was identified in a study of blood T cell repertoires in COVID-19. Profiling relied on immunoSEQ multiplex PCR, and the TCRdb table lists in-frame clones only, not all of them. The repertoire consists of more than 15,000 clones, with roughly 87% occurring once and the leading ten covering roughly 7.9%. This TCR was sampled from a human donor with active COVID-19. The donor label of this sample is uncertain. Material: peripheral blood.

The CDR3 DNA reads TGTGCCAGCAGTCGAGGGGACAGTGTTGGCCTAGTGGGTGAGCAGTTCTTC. This translates into CASSRGDSVGLVGEQFF. The rearrangement links TRBV6-6 to TRBJ2-1, with TRBD1 matching over 7 bases. The length of the CDR3 is 17 residues. V lost 5 bases to trimming and J lost 9 bases; unmatched junction nucleotides: 19. The germline V gene has CDR1 MNHNY and CDR2 SVGAGI (reference sequence).